This T cell receptor (beta chain) was obtained from a study of CD8+ T cells in alopecia areata. Study background: C3H/HeJ donors aged roughly 6-12 months with spontaneous alopecia supplied skin grafted onto approximately 6-11-week-old female C3H/HeJ mice.

The study's findings and limits: Affected lesional scalp, above all in alopecia totalis/universalis, was more clonal than normal scalp.

In each case, RNA was isolated and then reverse transcribed into cDNA as the sequencing template. Generated by immunoSEQ multiplex PCR, the TCRdb table keeps only in-frame clones and is missing some. The repertoire has 250,000 or so clones, none seen only once; the ten largest take more than 0.95%. The CDR3 is made up of 14 amino acids. Germline loops: CDR1 NSHNY, CDR2 SYGAGN. In this sample, this clone turned up a few times. Its antigen is not identified. Germline and genes: mouse. The sequenced fragment ends 4 residues before the CDR3 boundary, so the rest is inferred from the germline J gene. CD4, CD8alpha, NKG2D, NKG2ACE and other markers were used to sort pooled cutaneous lymph node cells.

The chain links TRBV13-1 to TRBJ1-2; 12 nucleotides align to TRBD1. Sequencing was done on a sample of CD4+ T cells sorted from a lymph node. This TCR came from a C3H/HeJ mouse with alopecia areata. The MHC haplotype of the strain is H2-k. CDR3 DNA, as far as it was read: TGTGCCAGCAATCCGGGACAGGGGGCGGCC. Translated, it gives CASNPGQGAA. The whole CDR3 reads CASNPGQGAADYTF.